This TCR beta chain comes out of a study of blood T cell repertoires in COVID-19. In the study overall: Material from acute and convalescent COVID-19 was sourced from the United States, Italy and Spain. From T cells, B-cell-depleted T cells, or PBMCs came the material, which was cDNA or gDNA.

CDR1 and CDR2 (germline): SGHAT, FQNNGV. The CDR3 has 13 residues. Trimming cost V 1 base and J 7 bases, with 8 bases left between them. Assay used: immunoSEQ multiplex PCR; TCRdb lists only in-frame clones, some missing. The sample includes 95,000 to 110,000 clones, 84% of them seen just once. The chain uses TRBV11-2 and TRBJ2-1; a possible D gene is TRBD2 (6 bases). What was sequenced was peripheral blood. This TCR was recovered from a human donor in a cohort sampled during active or convalescent COVID-19. CDR3 region: CASSLGAGNEQFF. In DNA form, the CDR3 reads TGTGCCAGCAGCTTAGGGGCGGGAAATGAGCAGTTCTTC.